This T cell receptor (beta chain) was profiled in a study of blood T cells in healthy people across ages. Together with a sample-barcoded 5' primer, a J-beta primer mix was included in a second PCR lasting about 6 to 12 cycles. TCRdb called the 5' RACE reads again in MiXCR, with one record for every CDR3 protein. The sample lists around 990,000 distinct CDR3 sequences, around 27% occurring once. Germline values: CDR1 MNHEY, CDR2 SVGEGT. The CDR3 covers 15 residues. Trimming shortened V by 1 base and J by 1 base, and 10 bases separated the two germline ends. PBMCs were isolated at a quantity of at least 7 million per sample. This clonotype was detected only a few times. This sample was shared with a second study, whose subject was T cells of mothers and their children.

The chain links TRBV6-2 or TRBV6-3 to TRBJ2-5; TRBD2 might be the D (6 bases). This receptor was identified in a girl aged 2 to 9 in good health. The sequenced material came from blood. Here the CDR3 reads CASSYWGGSQETQYF. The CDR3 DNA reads TGTGCCAGCAGTTACTGGGGAGGCAGCCAAGAGACCCAGTACTTC.